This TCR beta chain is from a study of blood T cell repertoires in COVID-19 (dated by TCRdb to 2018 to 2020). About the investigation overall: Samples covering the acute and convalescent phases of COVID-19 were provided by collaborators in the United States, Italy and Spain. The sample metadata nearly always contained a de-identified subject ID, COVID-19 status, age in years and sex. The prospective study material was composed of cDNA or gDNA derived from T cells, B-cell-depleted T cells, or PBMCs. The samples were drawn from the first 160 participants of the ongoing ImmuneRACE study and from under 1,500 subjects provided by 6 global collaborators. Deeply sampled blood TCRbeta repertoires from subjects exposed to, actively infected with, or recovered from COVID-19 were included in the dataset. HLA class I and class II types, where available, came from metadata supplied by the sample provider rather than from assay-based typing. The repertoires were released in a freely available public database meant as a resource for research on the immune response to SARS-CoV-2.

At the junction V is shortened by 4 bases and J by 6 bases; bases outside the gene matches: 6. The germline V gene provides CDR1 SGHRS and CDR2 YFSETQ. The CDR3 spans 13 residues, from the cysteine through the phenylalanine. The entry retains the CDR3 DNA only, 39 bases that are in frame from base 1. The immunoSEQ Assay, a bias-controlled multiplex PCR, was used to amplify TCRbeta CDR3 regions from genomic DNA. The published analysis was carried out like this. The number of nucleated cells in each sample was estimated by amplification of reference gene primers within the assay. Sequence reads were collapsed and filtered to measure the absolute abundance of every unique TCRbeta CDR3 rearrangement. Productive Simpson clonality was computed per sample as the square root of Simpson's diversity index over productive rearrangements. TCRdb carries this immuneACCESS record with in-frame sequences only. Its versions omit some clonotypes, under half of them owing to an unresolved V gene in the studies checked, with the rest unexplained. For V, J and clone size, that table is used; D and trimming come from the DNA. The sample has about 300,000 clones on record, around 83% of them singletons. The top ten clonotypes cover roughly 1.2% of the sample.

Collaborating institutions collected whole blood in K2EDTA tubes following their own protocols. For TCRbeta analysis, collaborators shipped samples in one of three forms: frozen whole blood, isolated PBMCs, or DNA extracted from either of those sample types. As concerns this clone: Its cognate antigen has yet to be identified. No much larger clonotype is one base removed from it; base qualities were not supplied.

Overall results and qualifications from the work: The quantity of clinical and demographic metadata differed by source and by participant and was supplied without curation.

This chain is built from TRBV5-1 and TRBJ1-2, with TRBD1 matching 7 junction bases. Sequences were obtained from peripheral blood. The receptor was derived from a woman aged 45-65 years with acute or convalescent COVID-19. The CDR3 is CASSGGTDHGYTF. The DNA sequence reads TGCGCCAGCAGCGGCGGGACAGATCATGGCTACACCTTC.